The 27 T cell receptor beta chains below were found in one sample sequenced in a study of T-cell memory formation after mild COVID-19. TCRdb re-called the 5' RACE reads with MiXCR, one entry per CDR3 protein. The sample lists about 340,000 distinct CDR3 sequences, around 21% occurring once. Sequencing was done on a sample of PBMCs or a T cell subset sorted from them (not recorded which). Receptors were obtained from an adult woman who had mild COVID-19 (a few samples of this study predate the infection). Cell type and time point are not known.

V and J are TRBV12-3 or TRBV12-4 and TRBJ1-1, with a possible D match to TRBD1 (6 bases). The germline V and J ends were trimmed by 4 bases and 5 bases, with 23 bases remaining between them. The CDR3 loop spans 17 amino acids. The CDR3 coding sequence is TGTGCCAGCAGTTCCCTGAGGGGGTACGCAGGGCGGACTGAAGCTTTCTTT. Translation gives CASSSLRGYAGRTEAFF.

This sequence joins TRBV12-3 or TRBV12-4 and TRBJ1-2; 9 bases agree with TRBD1. With 6 bases clipped from V and 8 bases from J, the junction kept 13 bases outside the gene matches. The CDR3 consists of 15 residues. CDR3 nucleotide sequence: TGTGCCAGCAGCCTACAGGGGGCAGAAGGTATCGGCTACACCTTC. It specifies CASSLQGAEGIGYTF.

This chain joins TRBV4-1 and TRBJ2-1; perhaps TRBD2 as D (7 bases). The CDR3 sequence is 16 residues long. V dropped 2 bases and J dropped 3 bases, with 14 bases sitting between them. Germline CDR1 and CDR2: MGHRA and YSYEKL. CDR3 bases: TGCGCCAGCAGCCAACGACGGGGGGCAAACTACAATGAGCAGTTCTTC. The encoded protein is CASSQRRGANYNEQFF.

This clonotype was picked up many times. V usage is TRBV5-1 and J usage is TRBJ2-5, with TRBD2 matching over 10 bases. This CDR3 has 16 amino acids. Germline values: CDR1 SGHRS, CDR2 YFSETQ. The ends lost 0 bases at V and 1 base at J; junction bases unmatched: 3. CDR3 nucleotide sequence: TGCGCCAGCAGCTTGGTTACTAGCGGGGCCCAAGAGACCCAGTACTTC. Protein product: CASSLVTSGAQETQYF.

Ten or more counts support this clonotype. This chain connects TRBV12-3 or TRBV12-4 to TRBJ2-5; perhaps TRBD2 as D (7 bases). Trimming removed 3 bases at V and 5 bases at J, with 13 bases between. The CDR3 totals 14 residues. The CDR3 sequence: CASSFWGGKETQYF. The CDR3, as DNA: TGTGCCAGCAGTTTCTGGGGGGGCAAGGAGACCCAGTACTTC.

On this clonotype: This likely comes from a read error, as the CDR3 has no conserved phenylalanine or tryptophan at its end. The rearrangement uses TRBV6-2 or TRBV6-3 and TRBJ2-2; 10 bases align to TRBD2. CDR3 length equals 16 residues. From germline, CDR1 is MNHEY and CDR2 SVGEGT. Trimming cost V 6 bases and J 8 bases; bases outside gene matches: 12. CDR3 region: CASSGASGSTWGELFC. CDR3 sequence (DNA): TGTGCCAGCAGCGGCGCTAGCGGGAGCACTTGGGGGGAGCTGTTTTGT.

The chain employs TRBV4-1 and TRBJ1-4, with TRBD1 matching over 8 bases. The germline gives CDR1 MGHRA, CDR2 YSYEKL. This CDR3 region has 15 residues. Trimming at V came to 4 bases and at J to 6 bases, leaving 7 bases not matched to a gene. CDR3 nucleotides: TGCGCCAGCAGCCTAACGGGACAGGAAGATGAAAAACTGTTTTTT. It codes for CASSLTGQEDEKLFF.

This clonotype has a handful of counts. V is TRBV6-6 and J is TRBJ2-1, with D possibly being TRBD2 (5 bases). Germline-derived CDR1 and CDR2 are MNHNY and SVGAGI (reference sequence). V was trimmed by 2 bases and J by 7 bases, leaving 9 bases between them. This CDR3 contains 13 residues. In nucleotides, the CDR3 is TGTGCCAGCAGTTACATCACGGGGAATGAGCAGTTCTTC. This encodes CASSYITGNEQFF.

The CDR3, as DNA: TGTGCCAGCAGCCAAGATCCTAGGTCGCAAGAGACCCAGTACTTC. It codes for CASSQDPRSQETQYF. The chain combines TRBV3-1 with TRBJ2-5; D unresolved. Germline CDR1 and CDR2: LGHDT and YNNKEL (reference sequence). This CDR3 is 15 amino acids long. V lost 0 bases and J lost 2, with 10 bases in between.

This clonotype was picked up a small number of times. The CDR3 loop is CASSMARGFYGYTF. CDR3 nucleotide sequence: TGTGCCAGCAGCATGGCCAGGGGCTTCTATGGCTACACCTTC. The chain has TRBV5-4 and TRBJ1-2; maybe TRBD1 (6 bases). This CDR3 region has 14 residues. The germline CDR1 and CDR2 sequences are SGHNT and YYREEE (reference sequence). V was cut by 4 bases and J by 4 bases, with 14 bases left in between. The full variable domain, rest sourced from reference TRBV5-4 and TRBJ1-2, is ETGVTQSPTHLIKTRGQQVTLRCSSQSGHNTVSWYQQALGQGPQFIFQYYREEENGRGNFPPRFSGLQFPNYSSELNVNALELDDSALYLCASSMARGFYGYTFGSGTRLTVV.

The chain carries TRBV13 and TRBJ2-1; tentative D call: TRBD2 (6 bases). There are 14 residues in the CDR3. V was pared by 5 bases and J by 8 bases, with 16 bases between. The germline V gene encodes CDR1 PRHDT and CDR2 FYEKMQ (reference sequence). DNA for the CDR3: TGTGCCAGCAGCGCGTCCTCTAGCGCCGATGAGCAGTTCTTC. Amino acids: CASSASSSADEQFF.

The CDR3 DNA is TGCGCCAGCAGCCAAGATCCGGCAGGGGAGAACACTGAAGCTTTCTTT. It translates to CASSQDPAGENTEAFF. The chain combines TRBV4-3 with TRBJ1-1, with D possibly matching TRBD1 (6 bases). The CDR3 consists of 16 residues. V lost 0 bases and J 1 base, leaving 12 bases between the germline ends. Germline V lookup: CDR1 LGHNA, CDR2 YSLEER.

There are a few counts of this clonotype. This chain's CDR3 is CASSEEVDNEQFF. The CDR3 DNA sequence: TGTGCCAGCAGTGAGGAGGTAGACAATGAGCAGTTCTTC. The chain combines TRBV2 with TRBJ2-1, with D tentatively TRBD2 (5 bases). Trimming removed 3 bases at V and 5 bases at J, with 8 bases between. The CDR3 is 13 amino acids. The germline gives CDR1 SNHLY, CDR2 FYNNEI.

This chain links TRBV6-2 or TRBV6-3 with TRBJ1-2, with 7 bases identical to TRBD1. The length of the CDR3 is 15 residues. Germline lookup yields CDR1 MNHEY and CDR2 SVGEGT. Trimming removed 2 bases from V and 1 base from J; junction bases left unmatched: 4. CDR3 DNA sequence: TGTGCCAGCAGTTACGCCAGGGGGAGTAACTATGGCTACACCTTC. It is translated as CASSYARGSNYGYTF.

The V and J genes are TRBV12-3 or TRBV12-4 and TRBJ2-5; tentative D call: TRBD2 (6 bases). The V end was cut by 5 bases, the J end by 2 bases, with 15 bases between. The CDR3 spans 15 residues. The DNA for the CDR3 is TGTGCCAGCAGTCCCCCGGGACTTAGACAAGAGACCCAGTACTTC. Its protein product is CASSPPGLRQETQYF.

This clonotype was detected only a few times. V and J are TRBV12-3 or TRBV12-4 and TRBJ2-7; the D is unclear. CDR3 length equals 13 residues. Deletions cut 6 bases from V and 2 bases from J, with 11 bases between. CDR3 sequence (DNA): TGTGCCAGCAGCTCCGGCCGACCCTACGAGCAGTACTTC. Translated: CASSSGRPYEQYF.

V and J are TRBV20-1 and TRBJ2-7; D is undetermined. V was pared by 0 bases and J by 0 bases, with 9 bases between. This CDR3 has 14 amino acids. The germline V gene encodes CDR1 DFQATT and CDR2 SNEGSKA (reference sequence). The CDR3 region has the DNA TGCAGTGCTAGAGATCCAGCTAGCTCCTACGAGCAGTACTTC. Its translation: CSARDPASSYEQYF.

This clonotype has ten or more counts. The chain joins TRBV5-1 to TRBJ2-1, with 9 positions matching TRBD1. Germline V gene data show CDR1 as SGHRS and CDR2 as YFSETQ. Trimming took 4 bases from V and 4 from J; bases not matched to a gene: 6. This CDR3 spans 15 amino acids. The CDR3, as DNA: TGCGCCAGCAGCCCCCGGGACAGGGCTTACAATGAGCAGTTCTTC. Its translation is CASSPRDRAYNEQFF.

J is TRBJ2-1 and V is TRBV12-3 or TRBV12-4; maybe TRBD2 (7 bases). There are 16 residues in the CDR3. V was trimmed by 1 base and J by 7 bases, leaving 17 bases between them. In nucleotides, the CDR3 is TGTGCCAGCAGTTTAGGGGGCGGGGGCGCCTGGAATGAGCAGTTCTTC. Protein product: CASSLGGGGAWNEQFF.

The chain has TRBV7-3 and TRBJ2-3; D is perhaps TRBD2 (5 bases). This CDR3 is 17 amino acids long. Germline loops: CDR1 SGHTA, CDR2 FQGTGA. The ends were cut back, 3 bases at V and 0 bases at J, with 16 bases in the middle. CDR3 amino acids: CASSLGFKGVSTDTQYF. The CDR3 DNA follows: TGTGCCAGCAGCTTGGGGTTTAAGGGAGTTAGCACAGATACGCAGTATTTT.

J is TRBJ2-7 and V is TRBV19, with D possibly being TRBD1 or TRBD2 (6 bases each). This CDR3 comprises 14 residues. V was pared by 2 bases and J by 6 bases, with 14 bases between. The V gene's germline CDR1 is LNHDA and CDR2 SQIVND (reference sequence). The CDR3 DNA follows: TGTGCCAGTAGTATACCCCACTCGGGGGCCGAGCAGTACTTC. Amino acid sequence: CASSIPHSGAEQYF.

This clonotype appeared many times. The chain employs TRBV20-1 and TRBJ2-1; D call uncertain. The CDR3 length is 13 residues. CDR1 and CDR2 (germline): DFQATT, SNEGSKA (reference sequence). V dropped 0 bases and J dropped 6 bases, with 9 bases sitting between them. CDR3 DNA sequence: TGCAGTGCTAGAGACCCGGTCCCCAATGAGCAGTTCTTC. This translates into CSARDPVPNEQFF.

DNA of the CDR3: TGTGCCAGCAGCTTAGCGTTTAAGACTCCCGGGGAGACCCAGTACTTC. It is translated as CASSLAFKTPGETQYF. The chain couples TRBV7-6 to TRBJ2-5, with D hard to call. The germline gives CDR1 SGHVS, CDR2 FNYEAQ. The CDR3 sequence is 16 residues long. With 0 bases removed from V and 5 bases from J, the gap between germline ends came to 16 bases.

On this clonotype itself: The junction departs from germline at one end; a sequencing error may be responsible. The gene calls are TRBV9 and TRBJ1-1; D gene ambiguous. This CDR3 region has 12 residues. Germline V lookup: CDR1 SGDLS, CDR2 YYNGEE. CDR3 region: CASSGEPTEAYF. CDR3 sequence (DNA): TGTGCCAGCAGCGGAGAACCCACTGAAGCTTACTTT. Full variable domain (outside the CDR3, taken from reference TRBV9 and TRBJ1-1): DSGVTQTPKHLITATGQRVTLRCSPRSGDLSVYWYQQSLDQGLQFLIQYYNGEERAKGNILERFSAQQFPDLHSELNLSSLELGDSALYFCASSGEPTEAYFGQGTRLTVV.

Only a few counts were recorded for this clonotype. The CDR3 region is CSASPETEAFF. The CDR3, as DNA: TGCAGTGCTAGCCCGGAAACTGAAGCTTTCTTT. The rearrangement joins TRBV20-1 to TRBJ1-1; D not certain. Germline CDR1 DFQATT, CDR2 SNEGSKA (reference sequence). This CDR3 spans 11 amino acids. Trimming removed 3 bases at V and 5 bases at J, with 7 bases between.

This clonotype was observed a handful of times. Written as DNA, the CDR3 is TGTGCCAGCAGTAGCACCCCGGATACGCAGTATTTT. Its protein is CASSSTPDTQYF. The chain carries TRBV12-3 or TRBV12-4 and TRBJ2-3, with D hard to call. Between the trimmed V and J ends, which lost 5 bases and 6 bases, there was a span of 9 bases. This CDR3 is 12 amino acids long.

The table lists this clonotype with a few counts. This chain links TRBV6-5 with TRBJ2-7, with 7 bases fitting TRBD1. The CDR3 covers 12 residues. Germline CDR1 reads MNHEY; CDR2 reads SVGAGI. Trimming at V came to 8 bases and at J to 2 bases, leaving 3 bases not matched to a gene. The CDR3 region is CASGQVTYEQYF. CDR3 nucleotides: TGTGCCAGCGGACAGGTCACCTACGAGCAGTACTTC.